This T cell receptor (beta chain) was sequenced in a study of cytomegalovirus exposure and HLA in healthy donors. The germline CDR1 and CDR2 sequences are SEHNR and FQNEAQ (reference sequence). The V gene lost 5 bases and the J gene lost 0 bases, with 13 bases spanning the gap. The CDR3 consists of 15 residues. Worth noting for this clone: Its target is unknown.

The PCR made use of 60 Vbeta and 13 Jbeta primers. This table comes from immunoSEQ multiplex PCR, and its TCRdb copy is limited to in-frame clones, with some not included. The data contain over 150,000 clones, roughly 80% of them singletons. The study's findings and limits: TCR beta sequences numbering some 17,000 were associated with HLA alleles at 0.05 false discovery rate in a later analysis. In an earlier analysis, productive rearrangement rates for most beta V segments clustered near 87% or 30%. In a later analysis, TCR beta V- and J-gene trimming showed a link to a missense DCLRE1C variant. The study found most TCR sequences rare, yet found some public TCRs in many donors.

The chain recombines TRBV7-9 with TRBJ2-5, with D maybe TRBD2 (6 bases). Specimen: PBMCs. This clonotype originated in a man between 50 and 59 years old in good health and CMV-seropositive. CDR3 sequence: CASSPGWTNQETQYF. In DNA form, the CDR3 reads TGTGCCAGCAGCCCGGGATGGACTAACCAAGAGACCCAGTACTTC.